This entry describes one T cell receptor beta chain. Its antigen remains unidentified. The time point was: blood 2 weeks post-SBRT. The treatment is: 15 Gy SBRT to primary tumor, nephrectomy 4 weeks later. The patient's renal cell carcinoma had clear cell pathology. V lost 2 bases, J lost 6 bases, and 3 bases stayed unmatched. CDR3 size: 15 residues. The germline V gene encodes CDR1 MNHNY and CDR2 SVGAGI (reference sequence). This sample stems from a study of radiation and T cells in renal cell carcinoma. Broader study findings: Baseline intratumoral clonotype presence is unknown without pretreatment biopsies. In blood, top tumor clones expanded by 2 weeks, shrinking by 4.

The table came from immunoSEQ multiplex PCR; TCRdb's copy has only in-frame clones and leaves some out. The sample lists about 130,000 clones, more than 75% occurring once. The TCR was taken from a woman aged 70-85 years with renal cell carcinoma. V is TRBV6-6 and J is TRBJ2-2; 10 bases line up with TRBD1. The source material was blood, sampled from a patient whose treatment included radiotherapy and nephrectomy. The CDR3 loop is CASSYRDRGSGELFF. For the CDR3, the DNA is TGTGCCAGCAGTTACAGGGACAGGGGATCCGGGGAGCTGTTTTTT.